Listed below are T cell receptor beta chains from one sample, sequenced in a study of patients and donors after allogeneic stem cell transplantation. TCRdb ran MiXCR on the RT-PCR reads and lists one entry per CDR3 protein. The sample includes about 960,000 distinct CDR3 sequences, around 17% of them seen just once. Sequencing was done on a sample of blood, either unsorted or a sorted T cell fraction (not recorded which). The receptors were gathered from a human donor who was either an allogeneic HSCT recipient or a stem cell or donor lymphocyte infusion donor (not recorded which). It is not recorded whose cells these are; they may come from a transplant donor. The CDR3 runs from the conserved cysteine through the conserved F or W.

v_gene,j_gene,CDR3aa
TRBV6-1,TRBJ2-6,CASSRGDSGANVLTF
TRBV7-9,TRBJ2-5,CASSLVGNWETQYF
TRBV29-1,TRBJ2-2,CSVAEGQGVGTGELFF
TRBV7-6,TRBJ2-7,CASSLYGGQVESYEQYF
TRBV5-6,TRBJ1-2,CASSLGRINYGYTF
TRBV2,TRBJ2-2,CASSRDRGGELFF
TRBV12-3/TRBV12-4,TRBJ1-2,CASSQGQNYYTF
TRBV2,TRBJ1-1,CATQEYTEAFF
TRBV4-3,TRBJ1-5,CASSRYTGFGQPQHF
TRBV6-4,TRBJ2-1,CASSVRDHNEQFF
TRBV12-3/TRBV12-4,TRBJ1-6,CASSLAPGAYSPLHF
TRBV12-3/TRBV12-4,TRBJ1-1,CASTRVNTEAFF
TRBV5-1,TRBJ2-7,CASGPRQGAYEQYF
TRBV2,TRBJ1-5,CASSDRVRQPQHF
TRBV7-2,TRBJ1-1,CASSPGRQEAFF
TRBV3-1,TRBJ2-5,CASSQVLRLAGEETQYF
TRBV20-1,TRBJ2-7,CSARGFGGLPYEQYF
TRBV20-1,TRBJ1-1,CSASDQPGTEAFF
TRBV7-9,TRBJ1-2,CASSLGRMDYGYTF
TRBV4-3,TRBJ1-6,CASSQDYRGSSPLHF
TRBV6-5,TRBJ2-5,CASSYSKSDQETQYF
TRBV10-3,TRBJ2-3,CAISPRQTTDTQYF
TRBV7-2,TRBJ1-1,CASGPQSPPSFF
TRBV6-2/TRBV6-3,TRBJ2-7,CASSYGTPSGEQYF
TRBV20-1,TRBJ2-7,CSASRGERFDEQYF
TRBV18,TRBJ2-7,CASSRGKGYEQYF
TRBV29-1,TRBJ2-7,CSVEVLTGGTYEQYF
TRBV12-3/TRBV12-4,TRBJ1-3,CASNPTGGNTIYF
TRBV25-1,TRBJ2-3,CASTGGTDTQYF
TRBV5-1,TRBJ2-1,CASSLRLAGGAPYNEQFF
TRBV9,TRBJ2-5,CASSVHVRRSQETQYF
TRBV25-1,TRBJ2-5,CATSWQYQETQYF
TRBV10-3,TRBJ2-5,CAIQTGTGTQETQYF
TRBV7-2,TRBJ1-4,CASSSTAATNEKLFF
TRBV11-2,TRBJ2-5,CASCLDSPSRAQYF
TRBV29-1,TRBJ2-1,CSVERREGRYNEQFF
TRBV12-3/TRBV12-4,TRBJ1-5,CASSPPGQAQPQHF
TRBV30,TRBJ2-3,CAWSVETSGDTQYF
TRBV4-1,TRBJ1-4,CASSQRENEKLFF
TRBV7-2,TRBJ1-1,CASSRTGVMVTEAFF
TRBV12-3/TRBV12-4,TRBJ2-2,CASSFPRTNTGELFF
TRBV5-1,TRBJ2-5,CASSTGSTGGAGETQYF
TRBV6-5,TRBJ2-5,CASSYLLYQETQYF
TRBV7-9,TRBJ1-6,CASSSPLLMSPLHF
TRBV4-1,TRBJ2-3,CASSQVPDRETDTQYF
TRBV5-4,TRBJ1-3,CASSLGEPGNTIYF
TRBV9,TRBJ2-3,CASSPRLAGGPTDTQYF
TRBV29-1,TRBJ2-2,CSVSKVGNTGELFF